Shown below are 5 T cell receptor beta chains from a single sample sequenced in a study of T-cell reconstitution after alpha-beta-depleted transplantation in children. Unique molecular identifiers were incorporated into the prepared TCRbeta library. From the PCR reads, TCRdb called clonotypes with MiXCR, one entry per CDR3 protein. The data show approximately 83,000 distinct CDR3 sequences, 8% to 9% seen once. The specimen was PBMCs from the stem cell graft donor, collected from the stem cell graft. All receptors come from a human donor who donated a stem cell graft to a child with congenital amegakaryocytic thrombocytopenia.

In this sample, this clonotype turned up many times. The chain joins TRBV12-3 or TRBV12-4 to TRBJ2-7; either TRBD1 or TRBD2 may fit D (6 bases each). This CDR3 has 15 amino acids. The V and J ends lost 6 bases and 2 bases respectively, with 17 bases between them. CDR3 in amino acids: CASRLGRGPTYEQYF. Written as DNA, the CDR3 is TGTGCCAGCAGGCTAGGTCGGGGGCCCACCTACGAGCAGTACTTC.

The chain carries TRBV18 and TRBJ2-5; maybe TRBD2 (5 bases). The CDR3 is 18 residues long. Trimming pared 2 bases from V and 1 base from J, leaving 20 bases between. Germline V CDR1 and CDR2: KGHSH, LQKENI. The CDR3 DNA reads TGTGCCAGCTCACCAATCCCCGCGGTTGGGAGCATCCAAGAGACCCAGTACTTC. Protein: CASSPIPAVGSIQETQYF.

The count of this clonotype is one. The chain combines TRBV5-4 with TRBJ2-1; 7 bases are shared with TRBD2. The CDR3 is made up of 16 amino acids. V trimming: 4 bases; J trimming: 3 bases; junction bases outside the gene matches: 10. CDR1 is SGHNT, CDR2 YYREEE, per germline (reference sequence). CDR3 loop: CASSPTGGRNYNEQFF. The DNA for the CDR3 is TGTGCCAGCAGCCCTACCGGCGGGAGAAACTACAATGAGCAGTTCTTC.

This clonotype was found many times. This sequence joins TRBV20-1 and TRBJ1-1; D gene unclear. V lost 5 bases, J lost 3 bases, and 7 bases lay in between. CDR1 DFQATT and CDR2 SNEGSKA come from the germline V gene (reference sequence). CDR3 length: 11 amino acids. The CDR3 DNA reads TGCAGTGCTCCGGTGGACACTGAAGCTTTCTTT. Its translation is CSAPVDTEAFF.

The chain couples TRBV7-9 to TRBJ2-5; tentative D call: TRBD2 (5 bases). CDR1 and CDR2 from the germline V gene are SEHNR and FQNEAQ (reference sequence). Between the trimmed V and J ends, which lost 5 bases and 3 bases, there was a span of 19 bases. The length of the CDR3 is 16 residues. CDR3 coding DNA: TGTGCCAGCAGCAACCTCATCGGAGGTTTTAAAGAGACCCAGTACTTC. The encoded protein is CASSNLIGGFKETQYF.